This T cell receptor (beta chain) was identified in a study of somatic mutations in cytotoxic T cells in rheumatoid arthritis. The study, taken as a whole, reports: It was found that CD8+ T-cell clonality in rheumatoid arthritis patients did not differ significantly from that in age-matched healthy controls.

The table came from immunoSEQ multiplex PCR; TCRdb's copy has only in-frame clones and leaves some out. The sample lists around 2,900 clones, roughly nine tenths occurring once. Germline values: CDR1 LGHNA, CDR2 YSLEER. With V trimmed by 0 bases and J by 0 bases, 1 base remained unmatched. The CDR3 consists of 16 residues. Regarding this clone: The antigen is unknown.

The material sequenced was CD8+ T cells sorted from blood. The genes are TRBV4-3 and TRBJ2-3; 9 bases map to TRBD1. The clonotype originates from a woman between 18 and 30 years old with rheumatoid arthritis. CDR3 protein: CASSQDGTGSTDTQYF. The CDR3 DNA sequence: TGCGCCAGCAGCCAAGATGGGACAGGGAGCACAGATACGCAGTATTTT.